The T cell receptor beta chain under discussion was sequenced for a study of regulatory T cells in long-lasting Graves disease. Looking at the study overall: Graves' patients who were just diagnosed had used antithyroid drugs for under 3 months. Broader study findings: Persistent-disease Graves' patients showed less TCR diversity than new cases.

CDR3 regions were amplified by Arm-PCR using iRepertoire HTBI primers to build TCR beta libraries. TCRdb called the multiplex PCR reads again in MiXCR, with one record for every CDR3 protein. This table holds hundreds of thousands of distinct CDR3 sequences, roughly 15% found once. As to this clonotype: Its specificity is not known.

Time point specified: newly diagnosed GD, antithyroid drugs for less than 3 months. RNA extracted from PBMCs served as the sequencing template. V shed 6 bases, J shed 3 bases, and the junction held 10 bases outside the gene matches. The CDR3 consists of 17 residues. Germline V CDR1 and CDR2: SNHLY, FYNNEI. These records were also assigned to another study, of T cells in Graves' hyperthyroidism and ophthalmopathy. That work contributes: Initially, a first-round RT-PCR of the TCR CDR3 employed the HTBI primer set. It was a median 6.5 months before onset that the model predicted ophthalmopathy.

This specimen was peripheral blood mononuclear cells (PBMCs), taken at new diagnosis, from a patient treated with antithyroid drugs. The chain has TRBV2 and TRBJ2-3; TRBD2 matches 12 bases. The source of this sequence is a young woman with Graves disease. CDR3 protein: CASSPPSGGAETDTQYF. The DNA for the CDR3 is TGTGCCAGCAGCCCCCCTAGCGGGGGGGCGGAAACAGATACGCAGTATTTT.